This T cell receptor beta chain appears in the sequencing data of a study of identical twins. Template switching supplied a universal primer site; unique molecular identifiers were carried on the cDNA. Each CDR3 protein is one row after TCRdb ran MiXCR on the 5' RACE reads. The sample consists of some 660,000 distinct CDR3 sequences, 8.6% of them appearing once. Deletions cut 1 base from V and 0 bases from J, with 11 bases between. Germline loops: CDR1 SGHVS, CDR2 FNYEAQ. The CDR3 covers 16 residues. This sample was shared with a second study, whose subject was yellow fever vaccine responses in identical twins.

This TCR came from a woman under 30 in good health. The chain combines TRBV7-6 with TRBJ2-3, with unresolved D. Sequencing input: PBMCs. The CDR3 bases are TGTGCCAGCAGCTTAGTAGTCGACTGGAGCACAGATACGCAGTATTTT. It codes for CASSLVVDWSTDTQYF. Combining the CDR3 with reference TRBV7-6 and TRBJ2-3 gives the whole variable domain GAGVSQSPRYKVTKRGQDVALRCDPISGHVSLYWYRQALGQGPEFLTYFNYEAQQDKSGLPNDRFSAERPEGSISTLTIQRTEQRDSAMYRCASSLVVDWSTDTQYFGPGTRLTVL.